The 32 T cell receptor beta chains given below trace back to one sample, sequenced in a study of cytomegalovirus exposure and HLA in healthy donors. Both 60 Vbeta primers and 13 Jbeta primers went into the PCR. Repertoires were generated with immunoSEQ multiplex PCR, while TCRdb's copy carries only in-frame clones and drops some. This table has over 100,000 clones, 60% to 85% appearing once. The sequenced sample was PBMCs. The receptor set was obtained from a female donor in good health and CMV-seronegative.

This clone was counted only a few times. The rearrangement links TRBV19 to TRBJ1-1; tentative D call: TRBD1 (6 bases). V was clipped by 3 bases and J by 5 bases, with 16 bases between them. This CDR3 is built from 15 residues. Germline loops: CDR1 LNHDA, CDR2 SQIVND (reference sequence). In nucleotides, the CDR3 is TGTGCCAGTAGTATTCAATCAGGGGCAGGAACTGAAGCTTTCTTT. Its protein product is CASSIQSGAGTEAFF. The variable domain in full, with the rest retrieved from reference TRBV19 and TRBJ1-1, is DGGITQSPKYLFRKEGQNVTLSCEQNLNHDAMYWYRQDPGQGLRLIYYSQIVNDFQKGDIAEGYSVSREKKESFPLTVTSAQKNPTAFYLCASSIQSGAGTEAFFGQGTRLTVV.

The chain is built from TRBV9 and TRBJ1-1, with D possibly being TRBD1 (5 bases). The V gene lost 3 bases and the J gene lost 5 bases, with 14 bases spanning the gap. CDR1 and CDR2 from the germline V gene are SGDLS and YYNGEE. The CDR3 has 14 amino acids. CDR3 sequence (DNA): TGTGCCAGCAGCGAAGGACTACGGGGGACTGAAGCTTTCTTT. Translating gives CASSEGLRGTEAFF. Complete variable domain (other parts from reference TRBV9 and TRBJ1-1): DSGVTQTPKHLITATGQRVTLRCSPRSGDLSVYWYQQSLDQGLQFLIQYYNGEERAKGNILERFSAQQFPDLHSELNLSSLELGDSALYFCASSEGLRGTEAFFGQGTRLTVV.

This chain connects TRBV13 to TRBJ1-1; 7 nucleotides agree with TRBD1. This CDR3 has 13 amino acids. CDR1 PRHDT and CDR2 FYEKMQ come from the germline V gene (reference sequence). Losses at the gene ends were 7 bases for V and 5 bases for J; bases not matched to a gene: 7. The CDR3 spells CASKIQGGTEAFF. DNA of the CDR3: TGTGCCAGCAAGATTCAGGGGGGAACTGAAGCTTTCTTT.

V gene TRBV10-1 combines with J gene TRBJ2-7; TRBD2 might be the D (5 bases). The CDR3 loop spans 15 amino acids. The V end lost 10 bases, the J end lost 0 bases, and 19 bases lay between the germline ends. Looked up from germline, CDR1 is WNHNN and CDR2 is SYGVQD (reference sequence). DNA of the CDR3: TGCGCCACCTCATCTAGCCGATCCTTCTCCTACGAGCAGTACTTC. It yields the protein CATSSSRSFSYEQYF.

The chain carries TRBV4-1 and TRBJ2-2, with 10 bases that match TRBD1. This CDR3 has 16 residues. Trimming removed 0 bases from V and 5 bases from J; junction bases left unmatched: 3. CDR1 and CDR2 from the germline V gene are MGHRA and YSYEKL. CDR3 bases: TGCGCCAGCAGCCAAGATGGGACAGGGGATACCGGGGAGCTGTTTTTT. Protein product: CASSQDGTGDTGELFF.

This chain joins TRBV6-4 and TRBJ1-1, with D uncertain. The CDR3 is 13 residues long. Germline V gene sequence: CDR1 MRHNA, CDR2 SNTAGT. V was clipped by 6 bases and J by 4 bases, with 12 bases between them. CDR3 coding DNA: TGTGCCAGCAGAGACAACACAGCCACTGAAGCTTTCTTT. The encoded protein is CASRDNTATEAFF.

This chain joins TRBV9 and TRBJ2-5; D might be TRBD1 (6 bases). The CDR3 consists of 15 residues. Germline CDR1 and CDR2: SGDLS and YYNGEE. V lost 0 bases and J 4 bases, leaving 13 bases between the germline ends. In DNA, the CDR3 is TGTGCCAGCAGCGTAGTGACAGGTCATTCAGAGACCCAGTACTTC. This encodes CASSVVTGHSETQYF. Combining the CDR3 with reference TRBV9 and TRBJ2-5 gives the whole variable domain DSGVTQTPKHLITATGQRVTLRCSPRSGDLSVYWYQQSLDQGLQFLIQYYNGEERAKGNILERFSAQQFPDLHSELNLSSLELGDSALYFCASSVVTGHSETQYFGPGTRLLVL.

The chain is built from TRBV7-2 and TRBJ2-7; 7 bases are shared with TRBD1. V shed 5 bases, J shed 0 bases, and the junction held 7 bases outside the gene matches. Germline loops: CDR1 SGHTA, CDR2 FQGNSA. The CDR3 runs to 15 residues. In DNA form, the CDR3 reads TGTGCCAGCAGCCCACGTGGGACAGACTCCTACGAGCAGTACTTC. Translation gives CASSPRGTDSYEQYF. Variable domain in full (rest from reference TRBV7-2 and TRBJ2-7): GAGVSQSPSNKVTEKGKDVELRCDPISGHTALYWYRQSLGQGLEFLIYFQGNSAPDKSGLPSDRFSAERTGGSVSTLTIQRTQQEDSAVYLCASSPRGTDSYEQYFGPGTRLTVT.

The CDR3 is CASSQRLEGRGSEAFF. For the CDR3, the DNA is TGTGCCAGCAGCCAACGCCTCGAGGGGAGGGGATCTGAAGCTTTCTTT. This chain links TRBV2 with TRBJ1-1; possible D gene TRBD1, 5 bases. Germline values: CDR1 SNHLY, CDR2 FYNNEI. The V end was cut by 6 bases, the J end by 6 bases, with 23 bases between. This CDR3 contains 16 residues.

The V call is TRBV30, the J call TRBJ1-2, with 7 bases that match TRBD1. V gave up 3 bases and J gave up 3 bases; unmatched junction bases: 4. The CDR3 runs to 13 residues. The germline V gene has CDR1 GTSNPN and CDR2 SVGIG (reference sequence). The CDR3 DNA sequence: TGTGCCTGGAGCCCAGGGGGGTACTATGGCTACACCTTC. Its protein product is CAWSPGGYYGYTF.

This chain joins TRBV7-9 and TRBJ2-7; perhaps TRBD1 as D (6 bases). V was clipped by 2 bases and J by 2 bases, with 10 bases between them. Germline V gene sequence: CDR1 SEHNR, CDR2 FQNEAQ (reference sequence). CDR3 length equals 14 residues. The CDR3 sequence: CASSLLGQPYEQYF. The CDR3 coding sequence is TGTGCCAGCAGCTTACTAGGACAGCCCTACGAGCAGTACTTC.

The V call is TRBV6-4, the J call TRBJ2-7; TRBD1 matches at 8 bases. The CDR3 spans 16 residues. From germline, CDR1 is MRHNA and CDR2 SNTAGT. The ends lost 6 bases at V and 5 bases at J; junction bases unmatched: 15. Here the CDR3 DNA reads TGTGCCAGCAGGGTCGGGTATCAGGGGGCGGACCACGAGCAGTACTTC. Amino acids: CASRVGYQGADHEQYF.

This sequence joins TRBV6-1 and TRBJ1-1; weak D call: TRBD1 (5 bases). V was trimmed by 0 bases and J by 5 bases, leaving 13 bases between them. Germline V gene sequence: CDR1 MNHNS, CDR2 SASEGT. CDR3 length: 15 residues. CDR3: CASSEATGTYTEAFF. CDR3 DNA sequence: TGTGCCAGCAGTGAAGCCACAGGAACGTATACTGAAGCTTTCTTT.

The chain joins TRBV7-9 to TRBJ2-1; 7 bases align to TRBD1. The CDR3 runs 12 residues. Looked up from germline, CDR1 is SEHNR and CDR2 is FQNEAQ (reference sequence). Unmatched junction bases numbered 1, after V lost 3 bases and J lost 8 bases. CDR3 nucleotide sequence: TGTGCCAGCAGCTTGACAGGGTATGAGCAGTTCTTC. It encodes CASSLTGYEQFF.

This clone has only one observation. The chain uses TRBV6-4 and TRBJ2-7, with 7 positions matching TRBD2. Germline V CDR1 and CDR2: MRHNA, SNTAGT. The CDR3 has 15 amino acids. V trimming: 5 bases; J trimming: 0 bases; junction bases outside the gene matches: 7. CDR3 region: CASSREAGPSYEQYF. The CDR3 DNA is TGTGCCAGCAGTCGGGAGGCGGGGCCCTCCTACGAGCAGTACTTC.

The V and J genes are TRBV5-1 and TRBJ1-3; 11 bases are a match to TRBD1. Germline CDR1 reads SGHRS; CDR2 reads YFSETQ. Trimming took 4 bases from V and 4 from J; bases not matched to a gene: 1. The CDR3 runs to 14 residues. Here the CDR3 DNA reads TGCGCCAGCAGCCGGGACAGGGGGGGAAACACCATATATTTT. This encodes CASSRDRGGNTIYF. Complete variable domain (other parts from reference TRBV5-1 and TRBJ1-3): KAGVTQTPRYLIKTRGQQVTLSCSPISGHRSVSWYQQTPGQGLQFLFEYFSETQRNKGNFPGRFSGRQFSNSRSEMNVSTLELGDSALYLCASSRDRGGNTIYFGEGSWLTVV.

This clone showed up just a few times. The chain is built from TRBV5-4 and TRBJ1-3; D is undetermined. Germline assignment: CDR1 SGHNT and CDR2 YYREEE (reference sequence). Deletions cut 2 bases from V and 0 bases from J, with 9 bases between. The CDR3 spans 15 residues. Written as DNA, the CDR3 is TGTGCCAGCAGCTTTCCCGGTAGCTCTGGAAACACCATATATTTT. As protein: CASSFPGSSGNTIYF.

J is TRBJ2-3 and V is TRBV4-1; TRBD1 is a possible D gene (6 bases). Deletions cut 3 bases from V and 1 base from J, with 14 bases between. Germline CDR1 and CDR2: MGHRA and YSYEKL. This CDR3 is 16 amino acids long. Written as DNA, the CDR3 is TGCGCCAGCAGCCAGCCACAGGGACCCCGCACAGATACGCAGTATTTT. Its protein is CASSQPQGPRTDTQYF.

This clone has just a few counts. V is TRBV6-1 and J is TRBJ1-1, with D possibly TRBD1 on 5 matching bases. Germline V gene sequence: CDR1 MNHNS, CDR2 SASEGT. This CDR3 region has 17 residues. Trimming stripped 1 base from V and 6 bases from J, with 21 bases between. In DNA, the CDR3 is TGTGCCAGCAGTGAAGACTTTCTCAGTCGGCGGGGGGCTGAAGCTTTCTTT. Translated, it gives CASSEDFLSRRGAEAFF.

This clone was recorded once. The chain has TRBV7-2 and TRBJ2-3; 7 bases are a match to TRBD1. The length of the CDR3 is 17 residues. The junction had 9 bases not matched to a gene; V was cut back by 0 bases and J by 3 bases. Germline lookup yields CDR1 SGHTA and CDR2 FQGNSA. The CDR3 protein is CASSLALGGGQTDTQYF. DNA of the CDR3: TGTGCCAGCAGCTTAGCGTTAGGGGGCGGTCAAACAGATACGCAGTATTTT.

The CDR3: CASSAQGTYEQYF. The DNA for the CDR3 is TGTGCCAGCAGCGCTCAGGGGACCTACGAGCAGTACTTC. The V gene is TRBV9, the J gene TRBJ2-7; possible D gene TRBD1, 6 bases. The CDR3 is 13 amino acids. Germline CDR1 SGDLS, CDR2 YYNGEE. Trimming removed 3 bases at V and 2 bases at J, with 9 bases between.

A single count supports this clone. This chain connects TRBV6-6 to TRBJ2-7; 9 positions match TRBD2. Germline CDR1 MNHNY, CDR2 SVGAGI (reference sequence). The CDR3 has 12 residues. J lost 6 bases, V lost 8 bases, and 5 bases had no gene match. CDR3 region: CASAGGPGEQYF. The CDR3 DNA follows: TGTGCCAGCGCGGGGGGGCCCGGCGAGCAGTACTTC.

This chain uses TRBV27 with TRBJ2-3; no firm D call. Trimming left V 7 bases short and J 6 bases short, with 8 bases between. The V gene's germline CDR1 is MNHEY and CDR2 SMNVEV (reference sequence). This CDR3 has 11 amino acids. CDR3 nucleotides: TGTGCCAGCACCTACTACGATACGCAGTATTTT. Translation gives CASTYYDTQYF.

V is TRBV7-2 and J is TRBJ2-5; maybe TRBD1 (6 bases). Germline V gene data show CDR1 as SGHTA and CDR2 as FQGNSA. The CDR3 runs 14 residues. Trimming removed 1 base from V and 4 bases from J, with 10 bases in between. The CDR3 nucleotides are TGTGCCAGCAGCTTAGAGGGGGTTGGAGAGACCCAGTACTTC. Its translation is CASSLEGVGETQYF.

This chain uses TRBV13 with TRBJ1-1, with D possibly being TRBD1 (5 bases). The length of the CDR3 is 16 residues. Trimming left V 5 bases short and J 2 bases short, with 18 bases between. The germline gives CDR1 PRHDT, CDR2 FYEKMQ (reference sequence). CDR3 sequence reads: CASSPTGGGYNTEAFF. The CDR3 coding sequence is TGTGCCAGCAGCCCTACGGGGGGGGGATACAACACTGAAGCTTTCTTT.

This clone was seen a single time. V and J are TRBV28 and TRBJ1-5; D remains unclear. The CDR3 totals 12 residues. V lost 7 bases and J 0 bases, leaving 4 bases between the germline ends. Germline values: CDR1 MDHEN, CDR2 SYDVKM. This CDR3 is CASTGSNQPQHF. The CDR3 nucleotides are TGTGCCAGCACGGGTAGCAATCAGCCCCAGCATTTT.

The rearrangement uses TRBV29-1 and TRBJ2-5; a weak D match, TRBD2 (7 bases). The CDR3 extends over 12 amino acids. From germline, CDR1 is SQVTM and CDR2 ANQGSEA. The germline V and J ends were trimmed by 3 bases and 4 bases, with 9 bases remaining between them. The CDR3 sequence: CSVEGGAETQYF. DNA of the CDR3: TGCAGCGTTGAGGGGGGGGCAGAGACCCAGTACTTC.

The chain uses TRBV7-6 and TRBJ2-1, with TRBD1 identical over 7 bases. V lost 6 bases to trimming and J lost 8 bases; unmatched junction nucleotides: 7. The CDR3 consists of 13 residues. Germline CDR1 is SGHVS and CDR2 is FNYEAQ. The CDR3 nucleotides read TGTGCCAGCAGACGAACAGGGGCGGATGAGCAGTTCTTC. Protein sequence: CASRRTGADEQFF. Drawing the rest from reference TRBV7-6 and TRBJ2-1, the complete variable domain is GAGVSQSPRYKVTKRGQDVALRCDPISGHVSLYWYRQALGQGPEFLTYFNYEAQQDKSGLPNDRFSAERPEGSISTLTIQRTEQRDSAMYRCASRRTGADEQFFGPGTRLTVL.

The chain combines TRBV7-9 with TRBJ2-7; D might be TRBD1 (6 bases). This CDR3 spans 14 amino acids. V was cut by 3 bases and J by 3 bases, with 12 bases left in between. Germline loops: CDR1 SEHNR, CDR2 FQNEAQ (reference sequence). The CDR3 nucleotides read TGTGCCAGCAGCTTGACCGGGACAAACTACGAGCAGTACTTC. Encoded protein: CASSLTGTNYEQYF.

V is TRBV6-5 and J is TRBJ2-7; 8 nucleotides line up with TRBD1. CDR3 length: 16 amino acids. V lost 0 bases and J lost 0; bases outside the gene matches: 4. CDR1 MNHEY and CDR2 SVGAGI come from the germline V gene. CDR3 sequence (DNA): TGTGCCAGCAGTTACTCCACAGGGGGGAGCTCCTACGAGCAGTACTTC. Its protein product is CASSYSTGGSSYEQYF.

The CDR3 DNA reads as TGTGCCAGCAGTGAATACCACAGGGGGCGTCAGCCCCAGCATTTT. Encoded protein: CASSEYHRGRQPQHF. The V and J genes are TRBV2 and TRBJ1-5; TRBD1 matches at 9 bases. CDR1 is SNHLY, CDR2 FYNNEI, per germline. The CDR3 sequence is 15 residues long. V lost 2 bases, J lost 6 bases, and 5 bases stayed unmatched.

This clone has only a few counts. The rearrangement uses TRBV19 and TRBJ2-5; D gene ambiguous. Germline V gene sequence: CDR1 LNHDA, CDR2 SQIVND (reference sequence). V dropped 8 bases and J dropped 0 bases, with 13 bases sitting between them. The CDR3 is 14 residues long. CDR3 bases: TGTGCCAGTTTACCTCGAGAGAACCAAGAGACCCAGTACTTC. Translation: CASLPRENQETQYF.